Below are 20 T cell receptor beta chains sequenced from a single sample in a study of shared clonotypes between healthy human individuals. Here immunoSEQ multiplex PCR was the method, and the copy in TCRdb shows in-frame clones only, minus some. The repertoire holds over a million clones, with around 95% as singletons. The source material was naive CD4+ T cells sorted from blood. Subset here: CD45RA+ positively selected. The receptor set was obtained from a man in his thirties or forties in good health.

The V call is TRBV18, the J call TRBJ2-4; tentatively, D is TRBD1 or TRBD2 (5 bases each). CDR1 KGHSH and CDR2 LQKENI come from the germline V gene. With 6 bases removed from V and 6 bases from J, the gap between germline ends came to 15 bases. The CDR3 covers 14 residues. CDR3 bases: TGTGCCAGCTCTCTTGGGACGGCTATAAACATTCAGTACTTC. This gives the protein CASSLGTAINIQYF.

The chain links TRBV27 to TRBJ2-7; D not resolved. Germline V gene lookup returns CDR1 MNHEY and CDR2 SMNVEV (reference sequence). The CDR3 loop spans 14 amino acids. The V end was cut by 3 bases, the J end by 6 bases, with 15 bases between. CDR3 region: CASSFRRSSSEQYF. CDR3 nucleotide sequence: TGTGCCAGCAGTTTTCGGCGTAGCTCGTCCGAGCAGTACTTC.

This clone was found once. The chain recombines TRBV21-1 with TRBJ2-7; the table's D call, TRBD1, has no DNA check behind it. TRBV21-1 is given as a pseudogene. CDR3 size: 16 residues. In nucleotides, the CDR3 is TGTGCCAGCAGCGGACCCGGGACAGGGTACCCGGGAGAGCAGTACTTC. It is translated as CASSGPGTGYPGEQYF.

This clone has a single count. The J gene is TRBJ2-3, the V gene TRBV27; 7 nucleotides align to TRBD2. After removal of 4 bases from V and 0 bases from J, the junction contained 7 bases not matched to a gene. Looked up from germline, CDR1 is MNHEY and CDR2 is SMNVEV (reference sequence). The CDR3 runs to 16 residues. DNA of the CDR3: TGTGCCAGCAGTTCCCCTAGCGGTGCTAGCACAGATACGCAGTATTTT. It is translated as CASSSPSGASTDTQYF.

Worth noting for this clone: Here the CDR3 omits its conserved ending phenylalanine or tryptophan, so a read error is the likely source. No DNA is shown, since the ends of the CDR3 on it are uncertain; the CDR3 is the one TCRdb lists. This chain joins TRBV18 and TRBJ1-4; the table's D call of TRBD1 was not tested on the DNA. 12 amino acids form the CDR3, both terminal residues included. CDR1 is KGHSH and CDR2 is LQKENI in the germline V gene. CDR3 region: CASSEVGTQLSI.

This chain uses TRBV5-4 with TRBJ1-2; 8 bases are a match to TRBD1. Germline CDR1 reads SGHNT; CDR2 reads YYREEE (reference sequence). The CDR3 has 16 amino acids. V lost 0 bases, J lost 2 bases, and 6 bases stayed unmatched. The DNA for the CDR3 is TGTGCCAGCAGCTTGGGTAGGGGACAGGCGAACTATGGCTACACCTTC. Its translation is CASSLGRGQANYGYTF.

V usage is TRBV5-1 and J usage is TRBJ1-4; 9 bases fit TRBD1. The CDR3 length is 14 residues. V lost 4 bases, J lost 8 bases, and 6 bases stayed unmatched. CDR1 and CDR2 from the germline V gene are SGHRS and YFSETQ. The CDR3 coding sequence is TGCGCCAGCAGCCCCCGGGACAGGGAAGAAAAACTGTTTTTT. This sequence encodes CASSPRDREEKLFF.

This rearrangement joins TRBV5-1 to TRBJ2-7, with 12 bases matching TRBD2. Germline V gene data show CDR1 as SGHRS and CDR2 as YFSETQ. The CDR3 loop spans 16 amino acids. The V segment lost 2 bases and the J segment 7 bases; nucleotides outside the gene matches: 10. This chain's CDR3 is CASSFKAGLAGSEQYF. In DNA, the CDR3 is TGCGCCAGCAGCTTTAAGGCCGGACTAGCGGGATCGGAGCAGTACTTC.

This sequence joins TRBV15 and TRBJ2-1, with TRBD2 matching 10 bases. CDR3 length: 15 residues. Germline assignment: CDR1 LNHNV and CDR2 YYDKDF (reference sequence). After removal of 7 bases from V and 10 bases from J, the junction contained 13 bases not matched to a gene. The CDR3 sequence: CATTKAGGPGREQFF. CDR3 DNA sequence: TGTGCCACCACCAAAGCGGGAGGGCCGGGCCGGGAGCAGTTCTTC.

This CDR3 is CASSLEGADRVSYEQYF. The CDR3 DNA reads as TGTGCCAGCAGCTTAGAGGGAGCCGACAGGGTGTCCTACGAGCAGTACTTC. V is TRBV11-2 and J is TRBJ2-7; TRBD1 matches 7 bases. The CDR3 totals 17 residues. V was pared by 0 bases and J by 1 base, with 9 bases of the junction left unmatched. Germline V lookup: CDR1 SGHAT, CDR2 FQNNGV.

A remark on this clone: The identical CDR3 is also encoded by other nucleotide sequences in the sample. The chain is built from TRBV28 and TRBJ1-1; D not certain. Germline V gene lookup returns CDR1 MDHEN and CDR2 SYDVKM. V was shortened by 2 bases and J by 4 bases, with 8 bases between the two germline ends. The CDR3 covers 13 residues. The CDR3 spells CASSLVGGTEAFF. In nucleotides, the CDR3 is TGTGCCAGCAGTTTAGTCGGCGGCACTGAAGCTTTCTTT.

The chain recombines TRBV15 with TRBJ2-3; D remains unclear. The CDR3 has 16 amino acids. The germline CDR1 and CDR2 sequences are LNHNV and YYDKDF (reference sequence). Trimming left V 0 bases short and J 1 base short, with 11 bases between. This CDR3 reads CATSRDPLGGTDTQYF. The CDR3, as DNA: TGTGCCACCAGCAGAGACCCCCTGGGCGGCACAGATACGCAGTATTTT.

As regards this clone: One end of the junction varies from germline; a read error may be responsible. The rearrangement uses TRBV7-7 and TRBJ2-1; 15 bases are shared with TRBD2. This CDR3 region has 17 residues. Looked up from germline, CDR1 is SSHAT and CDR2 is FNYEAQ (reference sequence). The chain's CDR3 is CASSPRTSGRDYNEQFF. The CDR3 nucleotides are TGTGCTAGCAGCCCCCGGACTAGCGGGAGGGACTACAATGAGCAGTTCTTC.

Only one count was recorded for this clone. This chain joins TRBV19 and TRBJ2-3; D is possibly TRBD2 (6 bases). Germline-derived CDR1 and CDR2 are LNHDA and SQIVND (reference sequence). V was shortened by 7 bases and J by 6 bases, with 14 bases between the two germline ends. The CDR3 is 13 amino acids. CDR3 nucleotides: TGTGCCAGTAATACGGCGGGGAGGGATACGCAGTATTTT. This translates into CASNTAGRDTQYF.

This chain connects TRBV2 to TRBJ2-1, with TRBD2 as a possible D gene (5 bases). This CDR3 is built from 13 residues. Germline V gives CDR1 SNHLY, CDR2 FYNNEI. V lost 4 bases and J lost 6, with 10 bases in between. The CDR3 sequence: CASSALEGNEQFF. CDR3 nucleotide sequence: TGTGCCAGCAGTGCACTAGAAGGCAATGAGCAGTTCTTC.

The J gene is TRBJ2-3, the V gene TRBV29-1, with D maybe TRBD2 (5 bases). The CDR3 is 12 residues long. V dropped 3 bases and J dropped 6 bases, with 10 bases sitting between them. Germline loops: CDR1 SQVTM, CDR2 ANQGSEA. The CDR3 bases are TGCAGCGTTGATGGAGGATGGGATACGCAGTATTTT. It yields the protein CSVDGGWDTQYF.

Only one count was recorded for this clone. V usage is TRBV19 and J usage is TRBJ2-7; D perhaps matches TRBD1 (5 bases). CDR3 length: 14 residues. Germline CDR1 LNHDA, CDR2 SQIVND (reference sequence). V was shortened by 6 bases and J by 1 base, with 13 bases between the two germline ends. CDR3 coding DNA: TGTGCCAGTAGCTTGACAGTTTTGTCCTACGAGCAGTACTTC. This gives the protein CASSLTVLSYEQYF.

Worth noting for this clone: The sample contains more than one DNA sequence encoding this CDR3. This chain links TRBV27 with TRBJ2-5; perhaps TRBD1 as D (5 bases). The V end was cut by 1 base, the J end by 1 base, with 7 bases between. The CDR3 is 14 residues long. Germline CDR1 MNHEY, CDR2 SMNVEV (reference sequence). CDR3: CASSLLGVQETQYF. CDR3 nucleotide sequence: TGTGCCAGCAGTTTATTAGGGGTCCAAGAGACCCAGTACTTC.

As for this clone: This CDR3 is also generated by other DNA sequences in the sample. In nucleotides, the CDR3 is TGCAGTGCCAGGGGGGTCGGGGAGCTGTTTTTT. Protein product: CSARGVGELFF. The rearrangement uses TRBV20-1 and TRBJ2-2, with a weak D call TRBD1 (7 bases). The CDR3 totals 11 residues. CDR1 and CDR2 (germline): DFQATT, SNEGSKA (reference sequence). Between the trimmed V and J ends, which lost 6 bases and 7 bases, there was a span of 9 bases.

The V gene is TRBV18, the J gene TRBJ2-7, with 8 bases identical to TRBD2. V was clipped by 0 bases and J by 3 bases; unmatched bases: 4. Germline CDR1 and CDR2: KGHSH and LQKENI. The CDR3 length is 15 residues. CDR3 in amino acids: CASSPPSGTLYEQYF. The CDR3 DNA sequence: TGTGCCAGCTCACCACCTAGCGGGACCCTCTACGAGCAGTACTTC.